One and the same sample provided the 18 T cell receptor beta chains below, sequenced in a study of cytomegalovirus exposure and HLA in healthy donors. TCRdb keeps only in-frame clones here, not all; method: immunoSEQ multiplex PCR. The sample contains roughly 250,000 clones, around 85% of which appear only once. Material for sequencing was PBMCs. The receptor source for this set is a woman younger than 45 in good health and CMV-seropositive.

The rearrangement uses TRBV6-1 and TRBJ1-2, with D hard to call. The length of the CDR3 is 15 residues. Germline V lookup: CDR1 MNHNS, CDR2 SASEGT. V lost 8 bases, J lost 5 bases, and 21 bases lay in between. The CDR3 here is CASRVGGPPQYGYTF. The CDR3 bases are TGTGCCAGCCGCGTGGGAGGGCCGCCGCAGTATGGCTACACCTTC.

This clone showed up just once. The chain employs TRBV5-1 and TRBJ1-1, with no clear D. Per the germline V gene, CDR1 is SGHRS and CDR2 is YFSETQ. The CDR3 contains 12 residues. The V and J ends lost 0 bases and 9 bases respectively, with 9 bases between them. Here the CDR3 reads CASSLDLGKAFF. CDR3 DNA sequence: TGCGCCAGCAGCTTGGACCTAGGAAAAGCTTTCTTT. Combining the CDR3 with reference TRBV5-1 and TRBJ1-1 gives the whole variable domain KAGVTQTPRYLIKTRGQQVTLSCSPISGHRSVSWYQQTPGQGLQFLFEYFSETQRNKGNFPGRFSGRQFSNSRSEMNVSTLELGDSALYLCASSLDLGKAFFGQGTRLTVV.

The chain has TRBV5-6 and TRBJ1-2, with D possibly being TRBD1 (5 bases). Germline CDR1 is SGHDT and CDR2 is YYEEEE. Trimming pared 6 bases from V and 5 bases from J, leaving 17 bases between. The CDR3 runs 14 residues. The CDR3 DNA sequence: TGTGCCAGCACCAAACAGGCGTTGGTGTATGGCTACACCTTC. Translating gives CASTKQALVYGYTF.

This clone was seen only once. The chain carries TRBV27 and TRBJ1-5, with 7 bases matching TRBD1. Germline values: CDR1 MNHEY, CDR2 SMNVEV (reference sequence). The trim removed 5 bases at V and 2 bases at J, leaving 6 bases unmatched. This CDR3 comprises 15 residues. CDR3 amino acids: CASSIGGNGNQPQHF. The CDR3 bases are TGTGCCAGCAGTATAGGGGGCAACGGCAATCAGCCCCAGCATTTT.

This chain connects TRBV6-1 to TRBJ2-1, with 7 bases fitting TRBD1. Germline V gives CDR1 MNHNS, CDR2 SASEGT. The CDR3 is 17 residues long. After removal of 1 base from V and 2 bases from J, the junction contained 8 bases not matched to a gene. The CDR3 protein is CASSEGGTVVPYNEQFF. The CDR3 DNA reads TGTGCCAGCAGTGAAGGTGGGACAGTTGTCCCCTACAATGAGCAGTTCTTC.

Only one count was recorded for this clone. The chain uses TRBV5-1 and TRBJ2-2; unclear D gene. Trimming left V 3 bases short and J 5 bases short, with 11 bases between. The CDR3 spans 14 residues. Germline-derived CDR1 and CDR2 are SGHRS and YFSETQ. CDR3 sequence reads: CASSYSSVTGELFF. CDR3 bases: TGCGCCAGCAGCTACTCCTCGGTGACCGGGGAGCTGTTTTTT. Full variable domain (remainder filled in from reference TRBV5-1 and TRBJ2-2): KAGVTQTPRYLIKTRGQQVTLSCSPISGHRSVSWYQQTPGQGLQFLFEYFSETQRNKGNFPGRFSGRQFSNSRSEMNVSTLELGDSALYLCASSYSSVTGELFFGEGSRLTVL.

This clone was counted only a few times. The rearrangement joins TRBV19 to TRBJ1-2; D gene ambiguous. The CDR3 extends over 12 amino acids. Germline V gene data show CDR1 as LNHDA and CDR2 as SQIVND (reference sequence). V was cut by 7 bases and J by 4 bases, with 10 bases left in between. The CDR3 loop reads CASTFRGYGYTF. The CDR3 DNA follows: TGTGCCAGTACGTTTCGGGGCTATGGCTACACCTTC. The entire variable domain, with the rest obtained from reference TRBV19 and TRBJ1-2, is as follows: DGGITQSPKYLFRKEGQNVTLSCEQNLNHDAMYWYRQDPGQGLRLIYYSQIVNDFQKGDIAEGYSVSREKKESFPLTVTSAQKNPTAFYLCASTFRGYGYTFGSGTRLTVV.

V and J are TRBV4-1 and TRBJ2-7, with TRBD2 identical over 8 bases. With 1 base clipped from V and 1 base from J, the junction kept 3 bases outside the gene matches. CDR1 MGHRA and CDR2 YSYEKL come from the germline V gene. CDR3 length: 15 amino acids. The DNA for the CDR3 is TGCGCCAGCAGCCAAGGAGCGGGAGCGTCCTACGAGCAGTACTTC. Residues: CASSQGAGASYEQYF.

This sequence joins TRBV6-1 and TRBJ1-5; D is unresolved. Trimming took 1 base from V and 7 from J, leaving 11 bases between them. The germline gives CDR1 MNHNS, CDR2 SASEGT. The CDR3 is 14 amino acids. CDR3 residues: CASSEVPAPQPQHF. The CDR3 coding sequence is TGTGCCAGCAGTGAAGTCCCCGCGCCCCAGCCCCAGCATTTT.

V and J are TRBV7-2 and TRBJ1-4; 8 bases map to TRBD1. Germline CDR1 SGHTA, CDR2 FQGNSA. Trimming took 4 bases from V and 3 from J; bases not matched to a gene: 7. The CDR3 is made up of 16 amino acids. The CDR3, as DNA: TGTGCCAGCAGCTCGCAGGACAGGGCGGCTAATGAAAAACTGTTTTTT. This gives the protein CASSSQDRAANEKLFF. Full variable domain (rest looked up from reference TRBV7-2 and TRBJ1-4): GAGVSQSPSNKVTEKGKDVELRCDPISGHTALYWYRQSLGQGLEFLIYFQGNSAPDKSGLPSDRFSAERTGGSVSTLTIQRTQQEDSAVYLCASSSQDRAANEKLFFGSGTQLSVL.

V is TRBV2 and J is TRBJ2-4, with TRBD1 matching 7 bases. Unmatched junction bases numbered 5, after V lost 3 bases and J lost 0 bases. CDR1 SNHLY and CDR2 FYNNEI come from the germline V gene. This CDR3 has 16 amino acids. CDR3 sequence (DNA): TGTGCCAGCAGTGACCTGTGGACAGGAGCCAAAAACATTCAGTACTTC. This encodes CASSDLWTGAKNIQYF.

The gene calls are TRBV14 and TRBJ2-3; 13 bases align to TRBD2. Germline V lookup: CDR1 SGHDN, CDR2 FVKESK. Losses at the gene ends were 4 bases for V and 4 bases for J; bases not matched to a gene: 8. The CDR3 extends over 17 amino acids. The CDR3 spells CASSPWTSGSDPDTQYF. CDR3 DNA: TGTGCCAGCAGCCCTTGGACTAGCGGGAGTGATCCAGATACGCAGTATTTT.

V is TRBV29-1 and J is TRBJ2-1; possibly TRBD1 for D (6 bases). The CDR3 consists of 15 residues. V dropped 4 bases and J dropped 6 bases, with 19 bases sitting between them. Germline-derived CDR1 and CDR2 are SQVTM and ANQGSEA. The CDR3 DNA reads TGCAGCGTTGGACAGGTCCTACTAATGGGCAATGAGCAGTTCTTC. This gives the protein CSVGQVLLMGNEQFF.

This clone has a single count. The J gene is TRBJ1-1, the V gene TRBV2; D remains ambiguous. This CDR3 spans 12 amino acids. V lost 3 bases, J lost 6 bases, and 8 bases lay in between. Per germline, CDR1 SNHLY and CDR2 FYNNEI. The CDR3 coding sequence is TGTGCCAGCAGTGATGTCCAGGCTGAAGCTTTCTTT. Its protein product is CASSDVQAEAFF.

As to this clone: The germline gene is not matched at one end of the junction; a read error may be the cause. This chain uses TRBV6-1 with TRBJ2-1; D is perhaps TRBD1 (7 bases). The CDR3 runs 19 residues. Germline-derived CDR1 and CDR2 are MNHNS and SASEGT. The CDR3 coding sequence is TGTGCCAGCAGCGAAGGGGGCATCCCTTGGGGGGACTCCTACAATGAGCAGTTCTTC. Protein: CASSEGGIPWGDSYNEQFF.

This sequence joins TRBV27 and TRBJ1-2; a possible D gene is TRBD1 (5 bases). With 6 bases removed from V and 4 bases from J, the gap between germline ends came to 9 bases. This CDR3 is 12 amino acids long. CDR1 MNHEY and CDR2 SMNVEV come from the germline V gene (reference sequence). The CDR3 is CASSTGGYGYTF. The CDR3 nucleotides read TGTGCCAGCAGCACCGGGGGCTATGGCTACACCTTC.

This chain connects TRBV7-2 to TRBJ2-7; 7 positions match TRBD1. The CDR3 consists of 15 residues. V dropped 5 bases and J dropped 0; count of bases not matched to a gene: 7. The germline V gene has CDR1 SGHTA and CDR2 FQGNSA. In DNA form, the CDR3 reads TGTGCCAGCAGCAATGACAGGGCCGCCTCCTACGAGCAGTACTTC. As protein: CASSNDRAASYEQYF.

J is TRBJ2-5 and V is TRBV28, with D unclear. In germline, CDR1 is MDHEN, CDR2 SYDVKM. V dropped 4 bases and J dropped 5 bases, with 14 bases sitting between them. CDR3 size: 14 residues. CDR3 protein: CASSSADSRETQYF. CDR3 in DNA: TGTGCCAGCAGTTCGGCAGACTCGAGGGAGACCCAGTACTTC.